The TCR beta chain under discussion was sequenced for a study of CD8 T cells in Susac syndrome. About the research overall: Treatment status at blood draw for the Susac syndrome patients was therapy-naive, corticosteroids, or intravenous immunoglobulin alone.

Random hexamers were used to reverse transcribe the RNA input (about 0.45 to 1 ug). Amplification of TCR beta CDR3 across 54 Vbeta and 13 Jbeta was performed with immunoSEQ multiplex PCR. TCRdb re-analysed the immunoSEQ multiplex PCR reads in MiXCR, keeping a single row per CDR3 protein. Seen here are about 140,000 distinct CDR3 sequences, approximately 94% observed once, and the top ten hold roughly 0.08%. Sequencing was carried out using CD4+ T cells from PBMCs. This clonotype originated in a human donor with Susac syndrome.

The CDR3 region has the DNA TGTGCCAGCAGCCCACTTTCGCTAGCCAAAAACATTCAGTACTTC. Amino acids: CASSPLSLAKNIQYF. The chain links TRBV7-2 to TRBJ2-4, with D hard to call. CDR1 is SGHTA and CDR2 is FQGNSA in the germline V gene. V dropped 5 bases and J dropped 0 bases, with 11 bases sitting between them. CDR3 size: 15 residues.